One and the same sample provided the 10 T cell receptor beta chains below, sequenced in a study of T cells after yellow fever vaccination. In TCRdb, the 5' RACE reads were re-called with MiXCR into one record per CDR3 protein. Here the sample spans hundreds of thousands of distinct CDR3 sequences, around 3.6% being singletons. This sample comprised PBMCs, obtained on the day of the yellow fever booster vaccination. The source is a man between 18 and 29 years old who received the YFV17D yellow fever vaccine.

This clonotype was seen at least ten times. The J gene is TRBJ2-5, the V gene TRBV7-3; D ambiguous. Germline V CDR1 and CDR2: SGHTA, FQGTGA. CDR3 length equals 13 residues. V lost 4 bases and J lost 4, with 10 bases in between. CDR3 coding DNA: TGTGCCAGCAGCTCAAGGAGAGGAGAGACCCAGTACTTC. Its protein is CASSSRRGETQYF.

This clonotype has more than one count but fewer than ten. The chain joins TRBV20-1 to TRBJ1-5, with a weak D call TRBD1 (5 bases). CDR1 is DFQATT and CDR2 is SNEGSKA in the germline V gene (reference sequence). This CDR3 comprises 14 residues. V shed 4 bases and J shed 4 bases, with 14 bases lying between them. The CDR3 sequence is CSAIRGRANQPQHF. CDR3 nucleotide sequence: TGCAGTGCTATCCGAGGCAGGGCTAATCAGCCCCAGCATTTT.

The table lists this clonotype with many counts. The chain combines TRBV18 with TRBJ2-5; perhaps TRBD1 as D (6 bases). CDR1 and CDR2 from the germline V gene are KGHSH and LQKENI. The CDR3 loop spans 14 amino acids. V dropped 3 bases and J dropped 4 bases, with 12 bases sitting between them. The chain's CDR3 is CASSPSQGRETQYF. In DNA, the CDR3 is TGTGCCAGCTCACCTTCACAGGGAAGAGAGACCCAGTACTTC.

Many counts were recorded for this clonotype. This chain links TRBV20-1 with TRBJ2-7; D may match TRBD1 or TRBD2 (5 bases each). The length of the CDR3 is 13 residues. Germline values: CDR1 DFQATT, CDR2 SNEGSKA (reference sequence). V was pared by 7 bases and J by 0 bases, with 13 bases between. The CDR3 sequence: CSVASGTSYEQYF. The CDR3 nucleotides read TGCAGTGTGGCGTCGGGGACCTCCTACGAGCAGTACTTC.

This clonotype occurred a few times. CDR3 sequence reads: CSVDQPGLDTQYF. The CDR3 DNA reads TGCAGCGTTGACCAGCCTGGACTAGATACGCAGTATTTT. This chain uses TRBV29-1 with TRBJ2-3; D might be TRBD2 (5 bases). Trimming shortened V by 3 bases and J by 5 bases, and 12 bases separated the two germline ends. The length of the CDR3 is 13 residues. Germline lookup yields CDR1 SQVTM and CDR2 ANQGSEA.

This clonotype was recorded many times. V usage is TRBV30 and J usage is TRBJ1-1; weak D call: TRBD1 (6 bases). The CDR3 extends over 11 amino acids. V lost 4 bases and J lost 11, with 14 bases in between. The germline V gene has CDR1 GTSNPN and CDR2 SVGIG (reference sequence). The CDR3 is CAWKGGAVAFF. In nucleotides, the CDR3 is TGTGCCTGGAAAGGGGGGGCGGTTGCTTTCTTT.

This clonotype was observed a handful of times. This chain uses TRBV20-1 with TRBJ1-1; D not resolved. V lost 3 bases and J lost 5, with 13 bases in between. CDR1 and CDR2 from the germline V gene are DFQATT and SNEGSKA (reference sequence). The CDR3 is 13 residues long. CDR3 nucleotide sequence: TGCAGTGCTAGTCGGGTAGGGTGGACTGAAGCTTTCTTT. It is translated as CSASRVGWTEAFF.

This clonotype was seen ten or more times. This rearrangement joins TRBV15 to TRBJ2-2; D is possibly TRBD2 (5 bases). Germline V gene sequence: CDR1 LNHNV, CDR2 YYDKDF (reference sequence). The germline V and J ends were trimmed by 5 bases and 5 bases, with 12 bases remaining between them. The CDR3 runs to 14 residues. CDR3 residues: CATSVGGPTGELFF. CDR3 nucleotides: TGTGCCACCAGCGTAGGCGGGCCGACCGGGGAGCTGTTTTTT.

The sample holds many counts of this clonotype. The J gene is TRBJ1-1, the V gene TRBV29-1, with no clear D. The germline gives CDR1 SQVTM, CDR2 ANQGSEA. The V and J ends lost 0 bases and 7 bases respectively, with 9 bases between them. The CDR3 loop spans 12 amino acids. CDR3 in amino acids: CSVEDLTVEAFF. CDR3 nucleotides: TGCAGCGTTGAAGATCTAACAGTTGAAGCTTTCTTT.

A few counts support this clonotype. V usage is TRBV11-2 and J usage is TRBJ2-5; D could derive from TRBD1 or TRBD2 (7 bases each). Per the germline V gene, CDR1 is SGHAT and CDR2 is FQNNGV. This CDR3 is built from 14 residues. V lost 5 bases and J lost 7, with 17 bases in between. The DNA for the CDR3 is TGTGCCAGCAGCCCATCGACAGGGAGGGGGACCCAGTACTTC. It yields the protein CASSPSTGRGTQYF.